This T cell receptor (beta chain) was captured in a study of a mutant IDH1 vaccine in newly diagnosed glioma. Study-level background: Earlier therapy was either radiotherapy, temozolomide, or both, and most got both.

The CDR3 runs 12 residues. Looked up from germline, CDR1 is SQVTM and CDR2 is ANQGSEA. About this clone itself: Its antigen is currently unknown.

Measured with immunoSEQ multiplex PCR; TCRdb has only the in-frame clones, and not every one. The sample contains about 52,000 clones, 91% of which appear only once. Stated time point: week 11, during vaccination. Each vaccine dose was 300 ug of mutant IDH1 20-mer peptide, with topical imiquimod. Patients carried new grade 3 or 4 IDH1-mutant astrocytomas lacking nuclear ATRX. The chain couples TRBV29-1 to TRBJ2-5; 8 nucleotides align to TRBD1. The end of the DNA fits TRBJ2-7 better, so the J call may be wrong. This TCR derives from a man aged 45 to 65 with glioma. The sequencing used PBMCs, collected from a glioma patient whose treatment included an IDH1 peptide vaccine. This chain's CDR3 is CSGGQGSYEQYF. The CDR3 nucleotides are TGCAGCGGAGGACAGGGCTCCTACGAGCAGTACTTC.